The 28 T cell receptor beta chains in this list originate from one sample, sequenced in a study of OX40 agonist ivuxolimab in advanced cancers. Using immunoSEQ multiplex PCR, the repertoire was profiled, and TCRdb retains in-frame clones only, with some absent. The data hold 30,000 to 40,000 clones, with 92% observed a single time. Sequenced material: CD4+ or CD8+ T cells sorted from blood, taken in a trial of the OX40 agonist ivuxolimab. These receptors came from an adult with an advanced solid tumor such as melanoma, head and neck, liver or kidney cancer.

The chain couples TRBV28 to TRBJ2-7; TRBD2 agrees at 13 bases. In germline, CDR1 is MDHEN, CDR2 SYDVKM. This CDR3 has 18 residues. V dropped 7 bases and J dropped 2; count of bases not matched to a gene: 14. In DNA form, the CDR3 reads TGTGCCAGCATTACCGGGACTAGCGGGACTCATATTACCTACGAGCAGTACTTC. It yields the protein CASITGTSGTHITYEQYF.

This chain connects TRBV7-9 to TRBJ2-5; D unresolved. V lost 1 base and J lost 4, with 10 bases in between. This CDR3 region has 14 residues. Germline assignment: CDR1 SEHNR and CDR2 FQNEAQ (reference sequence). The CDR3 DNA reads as TGTGCCAGCAGCTTAGAAATATGGTCAGAGACCCAGTACTTC. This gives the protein CASSLEIWSETQYF.

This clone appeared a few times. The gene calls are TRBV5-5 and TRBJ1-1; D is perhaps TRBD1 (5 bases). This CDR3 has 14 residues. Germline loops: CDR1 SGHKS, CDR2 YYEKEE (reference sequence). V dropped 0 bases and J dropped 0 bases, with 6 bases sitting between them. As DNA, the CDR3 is TGTGCCAGCAGCTTGGACAGGATGAACACTGAAGCTTTCTTT. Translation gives CASSLDRMNTEAFF. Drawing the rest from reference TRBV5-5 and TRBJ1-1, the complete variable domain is DAGVTQSPTHLIKTRGQQVTLRCSPISGHKSVSWYQQVLGQGPQFIFQYYEKEERGRGNFPDRFSARQFPNYSSELNVNALLLGDSALYLCASSLDRMNTEAFFGQGTRLTVV.

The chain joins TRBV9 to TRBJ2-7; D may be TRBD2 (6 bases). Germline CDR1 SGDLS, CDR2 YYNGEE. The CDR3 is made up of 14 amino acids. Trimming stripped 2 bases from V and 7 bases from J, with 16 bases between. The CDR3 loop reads CASSVGSEGGEQYF. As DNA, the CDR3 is TGTGCCAGCAGCGTTGGGTCGGAGGGCGGGGAGCAGTACTTC.

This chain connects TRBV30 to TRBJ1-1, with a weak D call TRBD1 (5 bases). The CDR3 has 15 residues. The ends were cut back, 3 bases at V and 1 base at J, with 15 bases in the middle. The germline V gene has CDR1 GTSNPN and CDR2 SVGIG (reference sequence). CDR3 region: CAWRLLDSRNTEAFF. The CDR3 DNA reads TGTGCCTGGAGGCTTCTTGACAGTAGGAACACTGAAGCTTTCTTT.

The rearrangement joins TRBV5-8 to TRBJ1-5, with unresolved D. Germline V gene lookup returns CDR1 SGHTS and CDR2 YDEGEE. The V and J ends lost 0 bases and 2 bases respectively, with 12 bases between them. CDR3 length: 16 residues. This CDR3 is CASSLGTRNGNQPQHF. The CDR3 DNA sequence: TGTGCCAGCAGCTTGGGGACCCGGAATGGCAATCAGCCCCAGCATTTT.

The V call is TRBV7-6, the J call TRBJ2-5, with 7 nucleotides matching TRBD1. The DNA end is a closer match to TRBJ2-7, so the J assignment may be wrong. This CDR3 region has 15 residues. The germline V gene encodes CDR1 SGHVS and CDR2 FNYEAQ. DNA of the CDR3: TGTGCCAGCAGCCCAGGACAGGCCGGAACCTACGAGCAGTACTTC. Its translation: CASSPGQAGTYEQYF.

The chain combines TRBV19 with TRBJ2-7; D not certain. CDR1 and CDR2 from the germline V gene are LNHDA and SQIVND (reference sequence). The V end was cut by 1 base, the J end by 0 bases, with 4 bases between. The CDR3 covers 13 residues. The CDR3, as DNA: TGTGCCAGTAGTATAGTAGGCTCCTACGAGCAGTACTTC. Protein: CASSIVGSYEQYF.

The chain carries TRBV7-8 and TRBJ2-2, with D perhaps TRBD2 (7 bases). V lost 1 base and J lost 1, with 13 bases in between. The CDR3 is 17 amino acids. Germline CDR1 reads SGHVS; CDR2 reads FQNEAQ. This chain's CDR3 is CASSLVPAGQNTGELFF. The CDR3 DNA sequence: TGTGCCAGCAGCTTAGTTCCAGCGGGACAGAACACCGGGGAGCTGTTTTTT.

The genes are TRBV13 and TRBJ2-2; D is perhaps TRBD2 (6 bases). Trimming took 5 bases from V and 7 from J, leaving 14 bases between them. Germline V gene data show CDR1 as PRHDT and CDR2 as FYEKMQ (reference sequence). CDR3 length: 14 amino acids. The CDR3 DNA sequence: TGTGCCAGCAGCCACGGGGAGGCGGTCGGGGAGCTGTTTTTT. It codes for CASSHGEAVGELFF.

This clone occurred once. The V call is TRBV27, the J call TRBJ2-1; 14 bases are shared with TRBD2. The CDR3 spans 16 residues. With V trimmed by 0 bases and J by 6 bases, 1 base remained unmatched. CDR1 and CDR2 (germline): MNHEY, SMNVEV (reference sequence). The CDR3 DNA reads TGTGCCAGCAGTTTATCGGGACTAGCGGGAGTCAATGAGCAGTTCTTC. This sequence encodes CASSLSGLAGVNEQFF.

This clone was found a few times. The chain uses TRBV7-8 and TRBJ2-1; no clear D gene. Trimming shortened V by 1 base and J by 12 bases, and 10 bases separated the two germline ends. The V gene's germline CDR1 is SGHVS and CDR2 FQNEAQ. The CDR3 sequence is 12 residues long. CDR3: CASSLERALQFF. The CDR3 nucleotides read TGTGCCAGCAGCTTAGAAAGGGCCCTGCAGTTCTTC.

This chain's CDR3 is CASSPWGDGYTF. The CDR3 nucleotides read TGTGCCAGCAGCCCGTGGGGGGATGGCTACACCTTC. This chain joins TRBV7-6 and TRBJ1-2; perhaps TRBD1 as D (5 bases). Trimming left V 5 bases short and J 6 bases short, with 10 bases between. Per germline, CDR1 SGHVS and CDR2 FNYEAQ. The CDR3 consists of 12 residues.

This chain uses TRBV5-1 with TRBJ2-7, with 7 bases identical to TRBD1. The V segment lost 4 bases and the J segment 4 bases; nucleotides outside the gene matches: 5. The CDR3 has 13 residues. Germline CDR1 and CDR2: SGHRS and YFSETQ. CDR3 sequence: CASSIGQEYEQYF. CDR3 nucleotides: TGCGCCAGCAGCATCGGACAGGAATACGAGCAGTACTTC. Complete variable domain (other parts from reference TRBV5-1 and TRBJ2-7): KAGVTQTPRYLIKTRGQQVTLSCSPISGHRSVSWYQQTPGQGLQFLFEYFSETQRNKGNFPGRFSGRQFSNSRSEMNVSTLELGDSALYLCASSIGQEYEQYFGPGTRLTVT.

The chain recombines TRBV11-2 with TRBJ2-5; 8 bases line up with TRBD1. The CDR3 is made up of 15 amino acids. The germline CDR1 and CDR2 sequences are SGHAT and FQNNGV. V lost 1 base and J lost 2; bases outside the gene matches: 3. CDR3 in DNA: TGTGCCAGCAGCTTAGGTCGACAGGGGCAAGAGACCCAGTACTTC. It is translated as CASSLGRQGQETQYF. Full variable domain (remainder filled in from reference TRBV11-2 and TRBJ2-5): EAGVAQSPRYKIIEKRQSVAFWCNPISGHATLYWYQQILGQGPKLLIQFQNNGVVDDSQLPKDRFSAERLKGVDSTLKIQPAKLEDSAVYLCASSLGRQGQETQYFGPGTRLLVL.

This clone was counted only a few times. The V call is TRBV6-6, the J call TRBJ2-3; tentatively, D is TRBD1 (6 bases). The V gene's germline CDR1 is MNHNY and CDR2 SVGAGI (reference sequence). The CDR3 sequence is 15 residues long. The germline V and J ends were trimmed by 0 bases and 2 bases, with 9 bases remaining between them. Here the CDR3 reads CASSYSGTNTDTQYF. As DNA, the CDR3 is TGTGCCAGCAGTTACTCCGGGACAAACACAGATACGCAGTATTTT.

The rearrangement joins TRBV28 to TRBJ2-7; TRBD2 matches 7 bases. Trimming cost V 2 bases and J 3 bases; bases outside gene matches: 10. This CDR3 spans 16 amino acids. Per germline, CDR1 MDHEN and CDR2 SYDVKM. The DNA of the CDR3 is TGTGCCAGCAGTTTACCGCGACTAGCTAATAACTACGAGCAGTACTTC. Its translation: CASSLPRLANNYEQYF.

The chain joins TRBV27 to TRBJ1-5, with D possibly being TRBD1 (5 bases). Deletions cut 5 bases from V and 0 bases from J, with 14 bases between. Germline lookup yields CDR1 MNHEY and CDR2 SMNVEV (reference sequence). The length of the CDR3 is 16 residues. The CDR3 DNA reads TGTGCCAGCAGTCCCTCCCGGGGGAATAGCAATCAGCCCCAGCATTTT. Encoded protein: CASSPSRGNSNQPQHF.

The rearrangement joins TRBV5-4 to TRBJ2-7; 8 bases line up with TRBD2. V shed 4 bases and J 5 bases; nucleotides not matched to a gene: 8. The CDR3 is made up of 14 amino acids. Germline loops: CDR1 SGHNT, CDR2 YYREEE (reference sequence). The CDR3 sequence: CASSHPGLGNEQYF. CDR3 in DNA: TGTGCCAGCAGCCATCCGGGACTAGGGAACGAGCAGTACTTC.

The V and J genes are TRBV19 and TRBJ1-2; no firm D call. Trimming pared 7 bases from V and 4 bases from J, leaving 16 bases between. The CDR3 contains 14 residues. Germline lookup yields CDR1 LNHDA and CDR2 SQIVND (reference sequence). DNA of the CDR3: TGTGCCAGTACAGCGTGGAGAGACGGCTATGGCTACACCTTC. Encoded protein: CASTAWRDGYGYTF.

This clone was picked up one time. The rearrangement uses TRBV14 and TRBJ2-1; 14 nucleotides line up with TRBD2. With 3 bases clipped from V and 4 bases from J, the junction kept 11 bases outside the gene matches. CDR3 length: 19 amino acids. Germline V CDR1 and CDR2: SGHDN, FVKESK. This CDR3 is CASSHQNPTSGRGYNEQFF. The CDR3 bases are TGTGCCAGCAGCCACCAAAACCCGACTAGCGGGAGGGGATACAATGAGCAGTTCTTC.

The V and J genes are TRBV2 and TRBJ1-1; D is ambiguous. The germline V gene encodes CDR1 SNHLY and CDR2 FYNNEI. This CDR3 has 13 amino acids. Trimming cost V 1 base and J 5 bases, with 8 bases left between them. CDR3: CASSEVWGTEAFF. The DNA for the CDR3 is TGTGCCAGCAGTGAAGTCTGGGGAACTGAAGCTTTCTTT.

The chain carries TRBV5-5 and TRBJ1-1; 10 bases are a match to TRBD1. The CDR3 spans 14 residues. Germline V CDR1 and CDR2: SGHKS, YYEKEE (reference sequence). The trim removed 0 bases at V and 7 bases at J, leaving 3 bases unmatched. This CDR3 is CASSLGGQGLEAFF. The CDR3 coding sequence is TGTGCCAGCAGCTTGGGGGGACAGGGGCTTGAAGCTTTCTTT.

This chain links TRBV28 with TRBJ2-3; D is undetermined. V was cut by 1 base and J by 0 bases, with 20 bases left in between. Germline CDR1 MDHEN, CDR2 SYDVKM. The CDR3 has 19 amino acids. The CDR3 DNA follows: TGTGCCAGCAGTTTATCGGTTTATCGCGGACCACCGAGCACAGATACGCAGTATTTT. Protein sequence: CASSLSVYRGPPSTDTQYF.

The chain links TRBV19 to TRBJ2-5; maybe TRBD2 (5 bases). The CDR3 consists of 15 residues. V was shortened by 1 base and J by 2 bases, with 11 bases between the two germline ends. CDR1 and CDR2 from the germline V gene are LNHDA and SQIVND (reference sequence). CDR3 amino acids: CASSIVTRGQETQYF. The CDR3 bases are TGTGCCAGTAGTATAGTTACCCGCGGGCAAGAGACCCAGTACTTC.

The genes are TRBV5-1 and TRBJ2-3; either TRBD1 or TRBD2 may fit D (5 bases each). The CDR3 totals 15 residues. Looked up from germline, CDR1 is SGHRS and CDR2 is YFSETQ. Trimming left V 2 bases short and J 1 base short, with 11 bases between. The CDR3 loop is CASSFLQGGTDTQYF. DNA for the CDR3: TGCGCCAGCAGCTTCTTGCAGGGAGGCACAGATACGCAGTATTTT.

The CDR3 loop reads CASTQGGDRYGYTF. The CDR3, as DNA: TGTGCCAGCACCCAGGGAGGCGACCGCTATGGCTACACCTTC. The chain combines TRBV6-6 with TRBJ1-2; the D gene is possibly TRBD1 (5 bases). This CDR3 has 14 amino acids. Trimming shortened V by 7 bases and J by 4 bases, and 16 bases separated the two germline ends. CDR1 is MNHNY, CDR2 SVGAGI, per germline (reference sequence).

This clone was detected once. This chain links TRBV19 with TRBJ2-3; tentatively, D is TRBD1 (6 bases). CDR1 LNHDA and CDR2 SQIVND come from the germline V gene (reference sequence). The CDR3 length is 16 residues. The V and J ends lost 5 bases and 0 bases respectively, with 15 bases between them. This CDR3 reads CASSSYWDTSTDTQYF. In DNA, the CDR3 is TGTGCCAGTAGTTCCTATTGGGACACTAGCACAGATACGCAGTATTTT. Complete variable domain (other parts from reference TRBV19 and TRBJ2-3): DGGITQSPKYLFRKEGQNVTLSCEQNLNHDAMYWYRQDPGQGLRLIYYSQIVNDFQKGDIAEGYSVSREKKESFPLTVTSAQKNPTAFYLCASSSYWDTSTDTQYFGPGTRLTVL.